Each of the 16 T cell receptor beta chains below was sequenced from the same sample in a study of blood T cell repertoires in COVID-19. Repertoires were generated with immunoSEQ multiplex PCR, while TCRdb's copy carries only in-frame clones and drops some. The sample carries 200,000 to 250,000 clones, around 88% recorded once. The sample taken for sequencing was peripheral blood. The receptor set was obtained from a man of 80 years or more with acute or convalescent COVID-19.

The rearrangement joins TRBV2 to TRBJ1-1; 8 positions agree with TRBD1. This CDR3 spans 17 amino acids. Germline CDR1 reads SNHLY; CDR2 reads FYNNEI. Trimming at V came to 3 bases and at J to 4 bases, leaving 13 bases not matched to a gene. This CDR3 reads CASSDPSGQDRRTEAFF. The CDR3 DNA is TGTGCCAGCAGTGACCCCTCGGGACAGGACCGACGCACTGAAGCTTTCTTT.

V gene TRBV6-1 combines with J gene TRBJ1-5; D unclear. CDR1 is MNHNS, CDR2 SASEGT, per germline. This CDR3 has 14 residues. V lost 4 bases and J lost 1, with 8 bases in between. This CDR3 is CASSGVQSNQPQHF. The CDR3 DNA is TGTGCCAGCAGTGGGGTACAGAGCAATCAGCCCCAGCATTTT.

This clone was detected only a few times. The junction does not match germline at one end; this may be a read error. The J gene is TRBJ2-1, the V gene TRBV7-7; TRBD2 aligns across 10 bases. The length of the CDR3 is 15 residues. Germline V lookup: CDR1 SSHAT, CDR2 FNYEAQ (reference sequence). DNA of the CDR3: TGTGCTAGCAGTCCAAGCGGGGGGGCTTACAATGAGCAGTTCTTC. Translated, it gives CASSPSGGAYNEQFF.

The chain recombines TRBV6-5 with TRBJ1-1; D is unresolved. CDR1 and CDR2 (germline): MNHEY, SVGAGI. This CDR3 has 13 residues. V lost 5 bases to trimming and J lost 8 bases, with 15 bases between them. CDR3 sequence: CASSPRGAPEAFF. The CDR3 DNA sequence: TGTGCCAGCAGTCCCCGAGGAGCCCCCGAAGCTTTCTTT.

J is TRBJ1-4 and V is TRBV6-1; weak D call: TRBD1 (5 bases). CDR3 size: 17 residues. Trimming left V 3 bases short and J 10 bases short, with 24 bases between. The germline V gene has CDR1 MNHNS and CDR2 SASEGT. CDR3 in amino acids: CASSENGGFRFQGKLFF. DNA of the CDR3: TGTGCCAGCAGTGAGAACGGGGGTTTCCGGTTTCAAGGAAAACTGTTTTTT.

The gene calls are TRBV5-1 and TRBJ2-5; a possible D gene is TRBD2 (6 bases). This CDR3 region has 13 residues. Trimming cost V 4 bases and J 5 bases, with 12 bases left between them. The germline CDR1 and CDR2 sequences are SGHRS and YFSETQ. The CDR3 DNA is TGCGCCAGCAGCCCTACTAGCTTCGAGACCCAGTACTTC. Encoded protein: CASSPTSFETQYF.

V is TRBV5-4 and J is TRBJ1-2; D is unresolved. With 0 bases removed from V and 4 bases from J, the gap between germline ends came to 10 bases. Germline lookup yields CDR1 SGHNT and CDR2 YYREEE (reference sequence). The CDR3 runs to 14 residues. The CDR3 coding sequence is TGTGCCAGCAGCTTGGATCCAGGATCCTATGGCTACACCTTC. It specifies CASSLDPGSYGYTF.

The genes are TRBV29-1 and TRBJ1-4, with D tentatively TRBD1 (5 bases). The germline V gene encodes CDR1 SQVTM and CDR2 ANQGSEA. CDR3 size: 13 residues. V was shortened by 4 bases and J by 8 bases, with 14 bases between the two germline ends. The CDR3 spells CSVGSGGGEKLFF. The CDR3 bases are TGCAGCGTTGGAAGCGGGGGGGGAGAAAAACTGTTTTTT.

The V gene is TRBV28, the J gene TRBJ1-6; 8 nucleotides match TRBD1. V shed 11 bases, J shed 8 bases, and the junction held 8 bases outside the gene matches. The CDR3 consists of 13 residues. Germline V gene lookup returns CDR1 MDHEN and CDR2 SYDVKM. In DNA, the CDR3 is TGTGCCGCCAGGGGGCAGCAGGATTCACCCCTCCACTTT. Amino acid sequence: CAARGQQDSPLHF.

This sequence joins TRBV5-1 and TRBJ2-2; TRBD2 agrees at 9 bases. Unmatched junction bases numbered 7, after V lost 3 bases and J lost 7 bases. CDR3 length equals 15 residues. The germline CDR1 and CDR2 sequences are SGHRS and YFSETQ. Written as DNA, the CDR3 is TGCGCCAGCAGCTCTATTAGCGGGGGTAACGGGGAGCTGTTTTTT. This encodes CASSSISGGNGELFF.

The chain couples TRBV7-9 to TRBJ2-5, with a weak D call TRBD1 (5 bases). CDR1 SEHNR and CDR2 FQNEAQ come from the germline V gene (reference sequence). The CDR3 extends over 15 amino acids. Deletions cut 3 bases from V and 0 bases from J, with 11 bases between. This CDR3 reads CASSFWTSNQETQYF. In DNA form, the CDR3 reads TGTGCCAGCAGCTTTTGGACATCTAACCAAGAGACCCAGTACTTC.

Worth noting for this clone: Germline and junction disagree at one end, which may indicate a read error. The rearrangement links TRBV2 to TRBJ1-4, with D possibly TRBD1 on 6 matching bases. Looked up from germline, CDR1 is SNHLY and CDR2 is FYNNEI. The CDR3 sequence is 11 residues long. CDR3: CASRGQDSRIF. The CDR3 nucleotides are TGTGCCAGTAGAGGCCAGGACAGTAGGATTTTT.

The chain links TRBV6-5 to TRBJ2-3; 7 bases align to TRBD2. The germline CDR1 and CDR2 sequences are MNHEY and SVGAGI. The CDR3 totals 15 residues. J was trimmed by 0 bases and V by 7 bases; bases with no gene match: 7. This CDR3 reads CASTLGGGSTDTQYF. DNA of the CDR3: TGTGCCAGCACCCTAGGCGGGGGAAGCACAGATACGCAGTATTTT.

The rearrangement links TRBV5-4 to TRBJ1-2; unclear D gene. Germline CDR1 and CDR2: SGHNT and YYREEE (reference sequence). V shed 3 bases and J shed 4 bases, with 19 bases lying between them. The CDR3 runs to 16 residues. In nucleotides, the CDR3 is TGTGCCAGCAGCTCGGATGGAGGGAAACCGACCTATGGCTACACCTTC. It specifies CASSSDGGKPTYGYTF.

V gene TRBV7-9 combines with J gene TRBJ2-2; 7 bases fit TRBD1. The germline CDR1 and CDR2 sequences are SEHNR and FQNEAQ (reference sequence). J was trimmed by 2 bases and V by 1 base; bases with no gene match: 4. This CDR3 comprises 16 residues. The CDR3 DNA is TGTGCCAGCAGCTTAGTGACAGGGTTTAACACCGGGGAGCTGTTTTTT. As protein: CASSLVTGFNTGELFF.

The rearrangement links TRBV7-8 to TRBJ1-4; 7 bases line up with TRBD1. The germline gives CDR1 SGHVS, CDR2 FQNEAQ. Trimming took 7 bases from V and 8 from J; bases not matched to a gene: 10. CDR3 length: 14 residues. The DNA of the CDR3 is TGTGCCAGCAACACTCAGGGACAGATAGAAAAACTGTTTTTT. It encodes CASNTQGQIEKLFF.